These T cell receptor beta chains were read from a single sample in a study of neurological immune-mediated disorders. TCRdb independently ran MiXCR on the 5' RACE reads; one entry per CDR3 protein. The table lists approximately 89,000 distinct CDR3 sequences, approximately 4.6% of them singletons, with around 5% in the top ten. The sequenced sample consisted of PBMCs. The receptors were sampled from a woman aged 55 to 70 with multiple sclerosis. Each CDR3 is given with its conserved first and last residue.

CASSPRTSGAPEQYF	TRBV5-1	TRBJ2-7
CASSLGSGEKLFF	TRBV5-1	TRBJ1-4
CASLGVSEQYF	TRBV12-3/TRBV12-4	TRBJ2-7
CASSLYEGNSPLHF	TRBV12-3/TRBV12-4	TRBJ1-6
CASSQGPRNQPQHF	TRBV11-2	TRBJ1-5
CASRPGPRYEQYF	TRBV5-1	TRBJ2-7
CASSLRGPQPQHF	TRBV12-3/TRBV12-4	TRBJ1-5
CATSDLGVDTQYF	TRBV24-1	TRBJ2-3
CASSLGAPSYNSPLHF	TRBV12-3/TRBV12-4	TRBJ1-6
CASSSAGNEQFF	TRBV5-5	TRBJ2-1
CSALGGGPYEQYF	TRBV20-1	TRBJ2-7
CASSTQRGSYNEQFF	TRBV7-7	TRBJ2-1
CASSLAFSQLYGYTF	TRBV7-9	TRBJ1-2
CASSPAAPNSPLHF	TRBV18	TRBJ1-6
CASNAQGFLTEAFF	TRBV12-3/TRBV12-4	TRBJ1-1
CSARGPLGEQYF	TRBV20-1	TRBJ2-7
CASSFTSGGGQETQYF	TRBV12-3/TRBV12-4	TRBJ2-5
CASSPRQGQRPFF	TRBV6-5	TRBJ2-1
CASSEGGDTGELFF	TRBV6-4	TRBJ2-2
CASSAERENYGYTF	TRBV6-6	TRBJ1-2
CASSYPRGSAYEQYF	TRBV6-5	TRBJ2-7
CASSPSPQETQYF	TRBV5-1	TRBJ2-5
CASSYTTATNEKLFF	TRBV5-6	TRBJ1-4
CASSPAGVNSGANVLTF	TRBV18	TRBJ2-6
CASSLAGDYNEQFF	TRBV21-1	TRBJ2-1
CSARLPSGGGGQETQYF	TRBV20-1	TRBJ2-5
CASSLRQDLADEQYF	TRBV5-1	TRBJ2-7
CSARDWAGTSYEQYF	TRBV20-1	TRBJ2-7
CASSLAAGTGINTEAFF	TRBV5-1	TRBJ1-1
CASSLAAGTGNSPLHF	TRBV7-9	TRBJ1-6
CASSQSGGRSGELFF	TRBV3-1	TRBJ2-2
CASSVDDLPPDTIYF	TRBV9	TRBJ1-3
CATSRTGGTGELFF	TRBV15	TRBJ2-2
CASSPTSGTYNEQFF	TRBV12-3/TRBV12-4	TRBJ2-1
CASTPRPGQGYEQYF	TRBV9	TRBJ2-7
CASSLDRVLGPLHF	TRBV5-4	TRBJ1-6
CASSSPRQGDYNEQFF	TRBV9	TRBJ2-1
CASSLVSSSTSEQYF	TRBV5-1	TRBJ2-7
CASGRRASTDTQYF	TRBV6-5	TRBJ2-3
CASSLPPGNTDTQYF	TRBV7-2	TRBJ2-3
CASSRTEQRAGANVLTF	TRBV11-2	TRBJ2-6
CASSQASSSRQFF	TRBV6-2/TRBV6-3	TRBJ2-2
CASSPPTGGGYTF	TRBV6-5	TRBJ1-2
CASRGLAGSYNEQFF	TRBV5-1	TRBJ2-1
CASSAGGQSSTDTQYF	TRBV5-1	TRBJ2-3